This is a list of T cell receptor beta chains from one sample in a study of cytomegalovirus exposure and HLA in healthy donors. TCRdb's table, derived via immunoSEQ multiplex PCR, lists solely in-frame clones and lacks some. The table includes some 140,000 clones, roughly 89% detected once. The sample was PBMCs. The origin of the receptors is a woman under 30 in good health and CMV-seropositive. Each CDR3 is given without its conserved first and last residue. The order of the fields is J gene, V gene, CDR3 protein.

>TRBJ2-7|TRBV5-1
ASSPTSGGNEQY
>TRBJ2-1|TRBV4-2
ASSQDRLAYNEQF
>TRBJ1-2|TRBV7-9
ASSPRDSFNYGYT
>TRBJ2-5|TRBV2
ASSTSGGRGETQY
>TRBJ2-7|TRBV28
ASSFKRTGGASYEQY
>TRBJ2-1|TRBV27
ASSLSRTSNEQF
>TRBJ1-2|TRBV5-1
ASSLGWEIRYGYT
>TRBJ2-3|TRBV7-6
ASSPSGGATDTQY
>TRBJ1-1|TRBV10-3
AISGGFQGYTEAF
>TRBJ2-3|TRBV28
ASSFPGGTDTQY
>TRBJ2-2|TRBV5-6
ASSLGGLNTGELF
>TRBJ2-7|TRBV30
ASTHGQGGEQY
>TRBJ2-1|TRBV14
ASSQGQTQF
>TRBJ1-5|TRBV18
ASSSEDRENQPQH
>TRBJ1-2|TRBV28
ASFAGTENLYRYGYT
>TRBJ2-7|TRBV2
ASSVNNFASVQY
>TRBJ1-2|TRBV27
ASSFRTGAGGYT
>TRBJ1-5|TRBV7-9
ASSTEGEGDQPQH
>TRBJ2-3|TRBV4-1
ASSQGTSPDTQY
>TRBJ2-1|TRBV27
ASSSGTSGGRGEQF
>TRBJ2-3|TRBV10-1
ASGGTTDTQY
>TRBJ1-1|TRBV6-5
ASSSQPGQFTEAF
>TRBJ1-5|TRBV7-2
ASSGAGRNQPQH
>TRBJ1-4|TRBV28
ASRTPGHAGF
>TRBJ2-7|TRBV6-5
ASSYSRGQPSVRQY
>TRBJ2-3|TRBV28
ASSGTSAAVPDTQY
>TRBJ2-1|TRBV15
ATSALGGAVAGEQF
>TRBJ1-6|TRBV5-1
ASSTRQGYNSPLH